The 25 T cell receptor beta chains reported below all come from one sample, sequenced in a study of blood T cell repertoires in COVID-19. Sequencing used immunoSEQ multiplex PCR; TCRdb keeps in-frame clones, though not all of them. The data show about 190,000 clones, with approximately 79% seen just once and 17% held by the top ten. The material sequenced was peripheral blood. The receptors derive from a man aged 60-69 years with active or convalescent COVID-19.

The rearrangement links TRBV28 to TRBJ2-7; 10 nucleotides line up with TRBD1. The CDR3 length is 14 residues. After removal of 8 bases from V and 5 bases from J, the junction contained 9 bases not matched to a gene. Germline-derived CDR1 and CDR2 are MDHEN and SYDVKM. CDR3: CASVIGTGVNEQYF. The CDR3 nucleotides read TGTGCCAGCGTGATCGGGACAGGGGTTAACGAGCAGTACTTC.

The genes are TRBV28 and TRBJ2-7; 9 positions match TRBD2. Germline V gives CDR1 MDHEN, CDR2 SYDVKM. This CDR3 has 13 residues. V gave up 6 bases and J gave up 3 bases; unmatched junction bases: 3. CDR3 bases: TGTGCCAGCAGGCGGGGGGGGCTCTACGAGCAGTACTTC. Amino acids: CASRRGGLYEQYF.

This rearrangement joins TRBV6-5 to TRBJ1-6; 10 bases align to TRBD1. Germline V gene sequence: CDR1 MNHEY, CDR2 SVGAGI. V gave up 2 bases and J gave up 10 bases; unmatched junction bases: 8. The length of the CDR3 is 16 residues. The CDR3 nucleotides are TGTGCCAGCAGTTACGGGACAGGGGTCCAGAAGTCACCCCTCCACTTT. Protein product: CASSYGTGVQKSPLHF.

This chain links TRBV15 with TRBJ1-4, with a tentative D call TRBD1 (5 bases). Deletions cut 0 bases from V and 7 bases from J, with 15 bases between. The CDR3 has 16 residues. The germline CDR1 and CDR2 sequences are LNHNV and YYDKDF (reference sequence). CDR3 in amino acids: CATSRDTGTGVEKLFF. In DNA, the CDR3 is TGTGCCACCAGCAGAGACACCGGGACTGGGGTTGAAAAACTGTTTTTT.

The chain uses TRBV5-6 and TRBJ2-7, with D tentatively TRBD2 (5 bases). Trimming took 5 bases from V and 2 from J, leaving 14 bases between them. CDR3 length: 14 residues. Per germline, CDR1 SGHDT and CDR2 YYEEEE. This CDR3 reads CASSTRGATYEQYF. The CDR3 DNA reads as TGTGCCAGCAGTACCCGGGGTGCCACCTACGAGCAGTACTTC.

The J gene is TRBJ2-5, the V gene TRBV28; D gene ambiguous. This CDR3 is built from 14 residues. V shed 2 bases and J shed 4 bases, with 11 bases lying between them. Germline loops: CDR1 MDHEN, CDR2 SYDVKM. CDR3 DNA: TGTGCCAGCAGTTTAAGCCCACTTGGAGAGACCCAGTACTTC. Translated: CASSLSPLGETQYF. The entire variable domain, with the rest obtained from reference TRBV28 and TRBJ2-5, is as follows: DVKVTQSSRYLVKRTGEKVFLECVQDMDHENMFWYRQDPGLGLRLIYFSYDVKMKEKGDIPEGYSVSREKKERFSLILESASTNQTSMYLCASSLSPLGETQYFGPGTRLLVL.

The genes are TRBV7-9 and TRBJ2-5; the match to TRBD1 covers 11 bases. The junction had 7 bases not matched to a gene; V was cut back by 5 bases and J by 5 bases. Germline values: CDR1 SEHNR, CDR2 FQNEAQ (reference sequence). The CDR3 covers 15 residues. The CDR3 DNA is TGTGCCAGCAGCCTGGACAGGGGGCGCGGGGAGACCCAGTACTTC. This sequence encodes CASSLDRGRGETQYF.

This clone was seen only once. The chain joins TRBV5-6 to TRBJ2-2; 14 positions match TRBD2. Germline V gene sequence: CDR1 SGHDT, CDR2 YYEEEE. The CDR3 length is 16 residues. V was clipped by 3 bases and J by 7 bases; unmatched bases: 5. The CDR3 sequence is CASSWGLAGAGGELFF. CDR3 in DNA: TGTGCCAGCAGCTGGGGACTAGCGGGAGCGGGCGGGGAGCTGTTTTTT. Supplemented by reference TRBV5-6 and TRBJ2-2, the full variable domain reads DAGVTQSPTHLIKTRGQQVTLRCSPKSGHDTVSWYQQALGQGPQFIFQYYEEEERQRGNFPDRFSGHQFPNYSSELNVNALLLGDSALYLCASSWGLAGAGGELFFGEGSRLTVL.

V gene TRBV3-1 (or the pseudogene TRBV3-2) combines with J gene TRBJ2-7; possible D gene TRBD1, 5 bases. The CDR3 sequence is 15 residues long. The germline CDR1 and CDR2 sequences are LGHDT and YNNKEL (reference sequence). V lost 0 bases and J 3 bases, leaving 12 bases between the germline ends. CDR3 sequence reads: CASSQDPGIVYEQYF. As DNA, the CDR3 is TGTGCCAGCAGCCAAGATCCAGGGATCGTCTACGAGCAGTACTTC.

The V and J genes are TRBV11-2 and TRBJ2-7; D not resolved. CDR1 and CDR2 (germline): SGHAT, FQNNGV. The CDR3 runs 15 residues. The V end lost 1 base, the J end lost 7 bases, and 17 bases lay between the germline ends. Here the CDR3 DNA reads TGTGCCAGCAGCTTAGTGGGCTCCTTCCTCGTGGAGCAGTACTTC. This codes for CASSLVGSFLVEQYF.

This chain connects TRBV7-9 to TRBJ2-3, with 10 nucleotides matching TRBD1. The CDR3 is 14 amino acids. V shed 5 bases and J 3 bases; nucleotides not matched to a gene: 2. Germline V gene lookup returns CDR1 SEHNR and CDR2 FQNEAQ (reference sequence). DNA for the CDR3: TGTGCCAGCAGCCTGGACAGGGGGACAGATACGCAGTATTTT. Its translation: CASSLDRGTDTQYF.

The CDR3 DNA follows: TGTGCCAGCAGCTCTAGCGGGAAAGAGACCCAGTACTTC. Protein: CASSSSGKETQYF. The chain recombines TRBV6-2 or TRBV6-3 with TRBJ2-5; 9 positions match TRBD2. Trimming removed 6 bases from V and 3 bases from J; junction bases left unmatched: 2. The CDR3 extends over 13 amino acids. Germline V gene data show CDR1 as MNHEY and CDR2 as SVGEGT.

The chain joins TRBV4-3 to TRBJ1-2; no definite D call. CDR3 length equals 14 residues. The V end lost 1 base, the J end lost 2 bases, and 8 bases lay between the germline ends. Germline CDR1 and CDR2: LGHNA and YSLEER. The CDR3 sequence is CASSQAGGNYGYTF. The CDR3 DNA is TGCGCCAGCAGCCAAGCGGGAGGAAACTATGGCTACACCTTC.

CDR3 loop: CASSFRQGTYEQYF. CDR3 sequence (DNA): TGTGCCAGCAGCTTTCGACAGGGAACGTACGAGCAGTACTTC. V and J are TRBV5-8 and TRBJ2-7; 7 bases fit TRBD1. Germline-derived CDR1 and CDR2 are SGHTS and YDEGEE. Germline trimming cut 2 bases from V and 4 bases from J; bases unmatched to any gene: 6. This CDR3 has 14 amino acids. Full variable domain (outside the CDR3, taken from reference TRBV5-8 and TRBJ2-7): EAGVTQSPTHLIKTRGQQATLRCSPISGHTSVYWYQQALGLGLQFLLWYDEGEERNRGNFPPRFSGRQFPNYSSELNVNALELEDSALYLCASSFRQGTYEQYFGPGTRLTVT.

The chain uses TRBV28 and TRBJ2-3; D is undetermined. The germline V and J ends were trimmed by 4 bases and 3 bases, with 11 bases remaining between them. The CDR3 contains 14 residues. Per the germline V gene, CDR1 is MDHEN and CDR2 is SYDVKM. This CDR3 is CASSSFRETDTQYF. CDR3 sequence (DNA): TGTGCCAGCAGTTCCTTCCGTGAGACAGATACGCAGTATTTT.

The CDR3, as DNA: TGTGCCAGCAGCTTAAGAGCGACCAACACCGGGGAGCTGTTTTTT. It specifies CASSLRATNTGELFF. This chain connects TRBV7-3 to TRBJ2-2, with D hard to call. Germline CDR1 and CDR2: SGHTA and FQGTGA. V dropped 1 base and J dropped 2 bases, with 8 bases sitting between them. CDR3 size: 15 residues.

The rearrangement links TRBV4-3 to TRBJ2-7; 7 bases fit TRBD2. The CDR3 totals 18 residues. The V segment lost 0 bases and the J segment 4 bases; nucleotides outside the gene matches: 15. Germline-derived CDR1 and CDR2 are LGHNA and YSLEER. CDR3 protein: CASSQDLPKRDLRYEQYF. DNA for the CDR3: TGCGCCAGCAGCCAAGATCTACCCAAGCGGGATCTCCGGTACGAGCAGTACTTC.

This chain links TRBV4-2 with TRBJ2-3; 12 bases align to TRBD2. The CDR3 totals 14 residues. V lost 8 bases and J lost 3; bases outside the gene matches: 3. Looked up from germline, CDR1 is LGHNA and CDR2 is YNFKEQ. CDR3 coding DNA: TGTGCCAGCGGGGGACTAGCGGGTACAGATACGCAGTATTTT. It is translated as CASGGLAGTDTQYF.

The genes are TRBV6-1 and TRBJ1-4, with D possibly being TRBD1 (6 bases). From germline, CDR1 is MNHNS and CDR2 SASEGT. The CDR3 extends over 13 amino acids. Trimming removed 1 base from V and 8 bases from J, with 8 bases in between. CDR3 sequence reads: CASSEEGGEKLFF. The CDR3 DNA is TGTGCCAGCAGTGAAGAGGGGGGGGAAAAACTGTTTTTT.

V and J are TRBV7-9 and TRBJ2-3; 8 bases fit TRBD2. The V gene end was trimmed by 5 bases and the J gene end by 5 bases; junction bases not matched to a gene: 12. The length of the CDR3 is 16 residues. Germline CDR1 is SEHNR and CDR2 is FQNEAQ (reference sequence). CDR3 sequence: CASSPVRAGAGDTQYF. CDR3 DNA: TGTGCCAGCAGCCCCGTTCGAGCGGGAGCTGGAGATACGCAGTATTTT.

The CDR3 DNA is TGTGCCAGCAGTTTTCCGGGCGGGAGAATGGGGACCGGGGAGCTGTTTTTT. It specifies CASSFPGGRMGTGELFF. The genes are TRBV28 and TRBJ2-2; 7 positions agree with TRBD2. The germline gives CDR1 MDHEN, CDR2 SYDVKM. The CDR3 sequence is 17 residues long. The junction had 12 bases not matched to a gene; V was cut back by 3 bases and J by 5 bases.

J is TRBJ2-7 and V is TRBV11-2; 7 positions match TRBD2. CDR1 is SGHAT and CDR2 is FQNNGV in the germline V gene. Trimming cost V 1 base and J 9 bases; bases outside gene matches: 3. This CDR3 spans 12 amino acids. DNA for the CDR3: TGTGCCAGCAGCTTAGGGGGGAGGGGGCAGTACTTC. This encodes CASSLGGRGQYF.

This sequence joins TRBV30 and TRBJ2-7, with D possibly matching TRBD1 (5 bases). V shed 0 bases and J shed 3 bases, with 9 bases lying between them. The CDR3 has 13 amino acids. Germline assignment: CDR1 GTSNPN and CDR2 SVGIG (reference sequence). CDR3 coding DNA: TGTGCCTGGAGTGTAGGGGCTAGCTACGAGCAGTACTTC. Protein sequence: CAWSVGASYEQYF.

This chain links TRBV29-1 with TRBJ2-1; 7 nucleotides align to TRBD1. The J segment lost 11 bases and the V segment lost 6 bases, leaving 4 bases of the junction unmatched. This CDR3 is built from 10 residues. Germline V CDR1 and CDR2: SQVTM, ANQGSEA. The CDR3 DNA reads TGCAGCGTCTTGACAGGGCAGCAGTTCTTC. Residues: CSVLTGQQFF.

The gene calls are TRBV4-3 and TRBJ2-5, with TRBD2 identical over 8 bases. The CDR3 consists of 15 residues. Per the germline V gene, CDR1 is LGHNA and CDR2 is YSLEER. V lost 2 bases to trimming and J lost 4 bases; unmatched junction nucleotides: 6. The CDR3 protein is CASSQSGLAGETQYF. CDR3 DNA: TGCGCCAGCAGCCAAAGCGGACTAGCTGGAGAGACCCAGTACTTC.